Each of the 25 T cell receptor beta chains below was sequenced from the same sample in a study of blood T cell repertoires in COVID-19 (dated by TCRdb to 2020 to 2022). The library relied on the immunoSEQ multiplex PCR assay. The clones in this table, taken by TCRdb from immuneACCESS, are in-frame only. Not every clone is retained; where verified, under half of the shortfall comes from an unresolved V gene, and the cause of the rest is unknown. This sample lists approximately 200,000 clones; around 90% were detected once. The top ten clonotypes cover less than 1.5% of the sample. The specimen sequenced was PBMCs or T cells enriched from blood (not recorded which). Receptors originate from a man in his thirties or forties who had recovered from COVID-19.

The genes are TRBV6-6 and TRBJ2-7; possible D gene TRBD1, 5 bases. The length of the CDR3 is 17 residues. CDR1 is MNHNY and CDR2 is SVGAGI in the germline V gene (reference sequence). The V end lost 5 bases, the J end lost 4 bases, and 24 bases lay between the germline ends. The CDR3 sequence: CASSPKGLDSLQYEQYF. The CDR3, as DNA: TGTGCCAGCAGTCCGAAGGGTCTCGACAGCCTTCAATACGAGCAGTACTTC.

The chain is built from TRBV5-4 and TRBJ2-5; 7 bases are a match to TRBD2. The V gene end was trimmed by 2 bases and the J gene end by 5 bases; junction bases not matched to a gene: 3. Germline values: CDR1 SGHNT, CDR2 YYREEE (reference sequence). This CDR3 spans 13 amino acids. This CDR3 reads CASSFTGGETQYF. CDR3 DNA sequence: TGTGCCAGCAGCTTTACCGGGGGGGAGACCCAGTACTTC.

The chain joins TRBV19 to TRBJ2-1; D remains ambiguous. The germline gives CDR1 LNHDA, CDR2 SQIVND (reference sequence). The CDR3 extends over 13 amino acids. Trimming removed 3 bases from V and 4 bases from J, with 7 bases in between. This CDR3 is CASSIPSYNEQFF. For the CDR3, the DNA is TGTGCCAGTAGTATTCCCTCTTACAATGAGCAGTTCTTC.

The rearrangement joins TRBV11-2 to TRBJ2-7; tentative D call: TRBD1 (5 bases). V lost 1 base to trimming and J lost 5 bases, with 9 bases between them. The CDR3 totals 13 residues. In germline, CDR1 is SGHAT, CDR2 FQNNGV. CDR3 region: CASSLGQTDEQYF. CDR3 nucleotide sequence: TGTGCCAGCAGCTTAGGACAGACAGACGAGCAGTACTTC.

CDR3 nucleotides: TGTGCCAGCAGTGACGGACAGGGGAATTCACCCCTCCACTTT. Amino acids: CASSDGQGNSPLHF. This sequence joins TRBV6-1 and TRBJ1-6; 9 positions agree with TRBD1. The V gene's germline CDR1 is MNHNS and CDR2 SASEGT. The CDR3 is 14 residues long. The V segment lost 3 bases and the J segment 7 bases; nucleotides outside the gene matches: 1.

The chain uses TRBV4-1 and TRBJ2-1, with TRBD2 identical over 8 bases. CDR1 and CDR2 (germline): MGHRA, YSYEKL. The CDR3 extends over 14 amino acids. V shed 4 bases and J 8 bases; nucleotides not matched to a gene: 7. In nucleotides, the CDR3 is TGCGCCAGCAGCCTCGACGGGAGGGAGGATGAGCAGTTCTTC. Translating gives CASSLDGREDEQFF.

The chain has TRBV10-1 and TRBJ1-3; no clear D gene. This CDR3 comprises 15 residues. The germline V gene has CDR1 WNHNN and CDR2 SYGVQD (reference sequence). Trimming took 4 bases from V and 2 from J, leaving 12 bases between them. The CDR3 DNA reads as TGCGCCAGCAGTGGAGGAGGGATGACTGGAAACACCATATATTTT. Amino acids: CASSGGGMTGNTIYF.

This clone occurred once. V and J are TRBV28 and TRBJ2-5, with 14 bases matching TRBD2. The CDR3 is 19 residues long. Germline values: CDR1 MDHEN, CDR2 SYDVKM. Trimming removed 3 bases from V and 0 bases from J; junction bases left unmatched: 9. CDR3 sequence: CASSFSGLAGGQYQETQYF. DNA of the CDR3: TGTGCCAGCAGTTTTTCCGGACTAGCGGGAGGACAGTACCAAGAGACCCAGTACTTC.

The gene calls are TRBV7-2 and TRBJ2-1; 8 nucleotides align to TRBD1. Germline trimming cut 5 bases from V and 2 bases from J; bases unmatched to any gene: 5. The CDR3 has 15 residues. Germline lookup yields CDR1 SGHTA and CDR2 FQGNSA. This chain's CDR3 is CASSIDRGAYNEQFF. DNA for the CDR3: TGTGCCAGCAGCATCGACAGGGGTGCCTACAATGAGCAGTTCTTC.

This chain uses TRBV10-3 with TRBJ2-2; D gene unclear. The CDR3 runs to 16 residues. V was clipped by 3 bases and J by 0 bases, with 11 bases between them. Germline V gene data show CDR1 as ENHRY and CDR2 as SYGVKD. CDR3 residues: CAISDRSATNTGELFF. DNA of the CDR3: TGTGCCATCAGTGATCGGAGCGCCACGAACACCGGGGAGCTGTTTTTT.

This chain connects TRBV5-3 to TRBJ2-7; the match to TRBD2 covers 7 bases. TRBV5-3 falls under the ORF class, with uncertain function. J lost 1 base, V lost 4 bases, and 14 bases had no gene match. CDR3 length: 17 amino acids. The CDR3: CARSPRGTVGRSYEQYF. CDR3 bases: TGTGCCAGAAGCCCGCGGGGGACGGTGGGAAGGTCCTACGAGCAGTACTTC.

V is TRBV6-2 or TRBV6-3 and J is TRBJ1-2, with TRBD1 matching 8 bases. The CDR3 covers 16 residues. Germline CDR1 and CDR2: MNHEY and SVGEGT. Unmatched junction bases numbered 11, after V lost 6 bases and J lost 2 bases. CDR3 region: CASSWTQGAPNYGYTF. DNA of the CDR3: TGTGCCAGCAGCTGGACCCAGGGGGCGCCGAACTATGGCTACACCTTC.

The chain has TRBV6-5 and TRBJ1-2, with 8 bases fitting TRBD1. V lost 5 bases and J lost 7; bases outside the gene matches: 0. This CDR3 is built from 11 residues. Looked up from germline, CDR1 is MNHEY and CDR2 is SVGAGI. In DNA, the CDR3 is TGTGCCAGCAGTACAGGGGGTGGCTACACCTTC. Translated, it gives CASSTGGGYTF.

The chain is built from TRBV5-1 and TRBJ2-7; D is uncertain. Trimming took off 0 bases at V and 0 bases at J, with 10 bases between the two ends. CDR3 length: 15 residues. Germline values: CDR1 SGHRS, CDR2 YFSETQ. The chain's CDR3 is CASSLAAHSSYEQYF. The CDR3 DNA reads as TGCGCCAGCAGCTTGGCCGCCCACAGCTCCTACGAGCAGTACTTC.

The J gene is TRBJ2-1, the V gene TRBV10-3; 16 positions match TRBD2. The trim removed 6 bases at V and 5 bases at J, leaving 10 bases unmatched. The V gene's germline CDR1 is ENHRY and CDR2 SYGVKD. The CDR3 loop spans 18 amino acids. The CDR3 loop reads CAIRDLGTSGGVNNEQFF. The DNA of the CDR3 is TGTGCCATCAGGGATTTAGGGACTAGCGGGGGGGTAAACAATGAGCAGTTCTTC.

In this sample, this clone turned up once. The genes are TRBV18 and TRBJ1-1; D gene unclear. V gave up 2 bases and J gave up 1 base, with 5 bases separating them. Germline values: CDR1 KGHSH, CDR2 LQKENI. This CDR3 spans 13 amino acids. CDR3 sequence: CASSPTGNTEAFF. The CDR3 DNA reads as TGTGCCAGCTCACCAACCGGGAACACTGAAGCTTTCTTT. The complete variable domain, with remaining parts taken from reference TRBV18 and TRBJ1-1, reads NAGVMQNPRHLVRRRGQEARLRCSPMKGHSHVYWYRQLPEEGLKFMVYLQKENIIDESGMPKERFSAEFPKEGPSILRIQQVVRGDSAAYFCASSPTGNTEAFFGQGTRLTVV.

The J gene is TRBJ1-2, the V gene TRBV11-2, with D tentatively TRBD1 (5 bases). CDR1 and CDR2 from the germline V gene are SGHAT and FQNNGV. The V and J ends lost 1 base and 4 bases respectively, with 13 bases between them. The CDR3 consists of 15 residues. CDR3 loop: CASSLGAGTTYGYTF. The CDR3 coding sequence is TGTGCCAGCAGCTTAGGAGCAGGGACTACCTATGGCTACACCTTC.

J is TRBJ2-5 and V is TRBV4-1, with D possibly matching TRBD1 (5 bases). CDR3 length equals 15 residues. Trimming removed 5 bases at V and 5 bases at J, with 18 bases between. Looked up from germline, CDR1 is MGHRA and CDR2 is YSYEKL. CDR3: CASSVAQAGWETQYF. The CDR3, as DNA: TGCGCCAGCAGCGTAGCACAGGCTGGGTGGGAGACCCAGTACTTC.

The chain's CDR3 is CASMRDRGTTNEKLFF. The CDR3 DNA follows: TGTGCCAGCATGAGGGACAGAGGAACAACTAATGAAAAACTGTTTTTT. The V call is TRBV2, the J call TRBJ1-4; 7 nucleotides line up with TRBD1. Germline CDR1 is SNHLY and CDR2 is FYNNEI. CDR3 length equals 16 residues. V gave up 7 bases and J gave up 0 bases; unmatched junction bases: 8.

On this clone itself: At one of its ends the junction is not consistent with the germline gene, which may arise from a read error. This chain joins TRBV6-5 and TRBJ1-1; TRBD1 agrees at 7 bases. CDR1 is MNHEY, CDR2 SVGAGI, per germline. The CDR3 has 13 residues. CDR3 in amino acids: CASRERGRTEAFF. The CDR3 DNA reads as TGTGCCAGCAGAGAGAGGGGGCGGACTGAGGCTTTCTTT.

In DNA, the CDR3 is TGTGCCAGCAGTCTAGCGGGGGGGCTTGGCACAGATACGCAGTATTTT. Translated, it gives CASSLAGGLGTDTQYF. The V gene is TRBV27, the J gene TRBJ2-3; 12 bases map to TRBD2. Germline-derived CDR1 and CDR2 are MNHEY and SMNVEV (reference sequence). The V and J ends lost 5 bases and 1 base, in that order; junction bases with no gene match: 4. This CDR3 comprises 16 residues.

The chain recombines TRBV9 with TRBJ2-1; 11 nucleotides agree with TRBD2. There are 17 residues in the CDR3. Germline lookup yields CDR1 SGDLS and CDR2 YYNGEE. The junction had 14 bases not matched to a gene; V was cut back by 4 bases and J by 8 bases. The CDR3 DNA reads TGTGCCAGCAGCACCATACAAACTAGCGGGAGCGTGGATGAGCAGTTCTTC. Encoded protein: CASSTIQTSGSVDEQFF.

V gene TRBV18 combines with J gene TRBJ1-1; 7 nucleotides agree with TRBD1. V dropped 0 bases and J dropped 0; count of bases not matched to a gene: 1. The germline CDR1 and CDR2 sequences are KGHSH and LQKENI. The CDR3 runs to 15 residues. The CDR3 loop reads CASSPPTGLNTEAFF. The DNA for the CDR3 is TGTGCCAGCTCACCACCGACAGGGCTGAACACTGAAGCTTTCTTT.

Here the CDR3 reads CASSQEARGSYEQYF. DNA of the CDR3: TGCGCCAGCAGCCAAGAGGCCAGGGGTTCCTACGAGCAGTACTTC. This chain connects TRBV4-3 to TRBJ2-7, with D tentatively TRBD1 (6 bases). In germline, CDR1 is LGHNA, CDR2 YSLEER. The CDR3 loop spans 15 amino acids. The V end was cut by 0 bases, the J end by 1 base, with 10 bases between.

The chain combines TRBV27 with TRBJ2-1; a possible D gene is TRBD2 (5 bases). Per the germline V gene, CDR1 is MNHEY and CDR2 is SMNVEV (reference sequence). V lost 9 bases, J lost 10 bases, and 16 bases lay in between. This CDR3 has 12 amino acids. The CDR3 spells CASRFSRGEQFF. In DNA, the CDR3 is TGTGCCAGTCGGTTTTCGCGAGGGGAGCAGTTCTTC.